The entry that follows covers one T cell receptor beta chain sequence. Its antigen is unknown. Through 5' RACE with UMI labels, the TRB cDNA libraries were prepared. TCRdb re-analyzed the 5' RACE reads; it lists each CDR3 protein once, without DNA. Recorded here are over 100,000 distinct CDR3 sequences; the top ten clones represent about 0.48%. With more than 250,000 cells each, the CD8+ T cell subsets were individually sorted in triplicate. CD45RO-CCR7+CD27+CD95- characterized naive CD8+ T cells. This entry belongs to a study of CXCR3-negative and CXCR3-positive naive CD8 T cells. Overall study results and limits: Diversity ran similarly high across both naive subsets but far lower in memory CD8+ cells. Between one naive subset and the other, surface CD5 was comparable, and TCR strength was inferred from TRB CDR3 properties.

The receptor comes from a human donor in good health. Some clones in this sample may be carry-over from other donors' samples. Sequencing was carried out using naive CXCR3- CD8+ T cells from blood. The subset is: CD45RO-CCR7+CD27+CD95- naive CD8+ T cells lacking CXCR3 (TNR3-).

CDR3 residues: CASSLQGRELFF. The chain carries TRBV9 and TRBJ2-2; no DNA is available, so the TRBD1 call from TCRdb remains unchecked. The CDR3 extends over 12 amino acids. Germline V gives CDR1 SGDLS, CDR2 YYNGEE.